This T cell receptor beta chain was captured in a study of blood T cell repertoires in COVID-19. This CDR3 is built from 18 residues. CDR1 and CDR2 from the germline V gene are LNHDA and SQIVND (reference sequence). With 3 bases clipped from V and 4 bases from J, the junction kept 15 bases outside the gene matches. The assay was immunoSEQ multiplex PCR, and TCRdb's table has in-frame clones only and misses some. The data show about 110,000 clones, 65% to 90% seen once. The chain carries TRBV19 and TRBJ1-1; 9 nucleotides line up with TRBD1. The specimen was peripheral blood. The receptor comes from a woman of 80 years or more with active or convalescent COVID-19. CDR3 DNA: TGTGCCAGTAGTATTTCCCTCTACTCGGGACAGGGTTCCACTGAAGCTTTCTTT. Translating it yields CASSISLYSGQGSTEAFF.